This is a list of T cell receptor beta chains from one sample in a study of blood T cell repertoires in COVID-19. This table comes from immunoSEQ multiplex PCR, and its TCRdb copy is limited to in-frame clones, with some not included. The sample includes about 39,000 clones, over 75% seen only once; the top ten take roughly 9.7%. Sample: peripheral blood. Receptors originate from a human donor in a cohort sampled during active COVID-19. The CDR3 runs from the conserved cysteine through the conserved F or W. D genes are given only for firm matches. Clone size is given for some rows only: seen once, a few or many times, or a class if the clone is expanded.

>TRBJ1-3|NA|TRBD1|TRBV19|15
TGTGCCAGTAGTGGGCGGGACAGCTCTGGAAACACCATATATTTT
CASSGRDSSGNTIYF
>TRBJ2-1|NA|NA|TRBV5-1|15
TGCGCCAGCAGCTTGCTGGGAGCATCCTACAATGAGCAGTTCTTC
CASSLLGASYNEQFF
>TRBJ2-3|NA|TRBD1|TRBV29-1|14
TGCAGCGTGGATGGGACAGGGAGCACAGATACGCAGTATTTT
CSVDGTGSTDTQYF
>TRBJ1-1|NA|NA|TRBV11-2|14
TGTGCCAGCAGCTTAGGAGACAGAAACACTGAAGCTTTCTTT
CASSLGDRNTEAFF
>TRBJ2-7|few|TRBD2|TRBV10-3|14
TGTGCCATCAGTGAGTCGGGGACTACCTACGAGCAGTACTTC
CAISESGTTYEQYF
>TRBJ2-5|few|TRBD1|TRBV10-1|13
TGCGCCAGCAGAACGACAGGGCAAGAGACCCAGTACTTC
CASRTTGQETQYF
>TRBJ2-7|few|NA|TRBV30|12
TGTGCCTGGAGCCTCTATGGGAGCGAGCAGTACTTC
CAWSLYGSEQYF
>TRBJ2-1|NA|TRBD2|TRBV19|15
TGTGCCAGTAAAGCGGGCGGGAGATCCTACAATGAGCAGTTCTTC
CASKAGGRSYNEQFF
>TRBJ2-3|NA|TRBD1|TRBV5-4|17
TGTGCCAGCAGTCCCGGGACAGGGGTGGGAAGCACAGATACGCAGTATTTT
CASSPGTGVGSTDTQYF
>TRBJ1-2|NA|TRBD1|TRBV7-9|13
TGTGCCAGCAGCCTCAGGACAGGGGCCGGCTACACCTTC
CASSLRTGAGYTF
>TRBJ1-1|NA|NA|TRBV7-9|14
TGTGCCAGCACCCTGGCGGAGATGAACACTGAAGCTTTCTTT
CASTLAEMNTEAFF
>TRBJ1-1|NA|NA|TRBV6-2/TRBV6-3|12
TGTGCCAGCAGTTCGGTGAACACTGAAGCTTTCTTT
CASSSVNTEAFF
>TRBJ2-3|NA|TRBD1|TRBV29-1|14
TGCAGCGTCGAGGGCAGGGGGAAACCAGATACGCAGTATTTT
CSVEGRGKPDTQYF
>TRBJ1-6|few|NA|TRBV5-8|15
TGTGCCAGCACCCCGGCGGGCTCCTATAATTCACCCCTCCACTTT
CASTPAGSYNSPLHF
>TRBJ1-2|NA|NA|TRBV7-2|14
TGTGCCAGCAGCTTCTGGCAGGGGATGGATGGCTACACCTTC
CASSFWQGMDGYTF
>TRBJ1-2|medium-sized|TRBD1|TRBV7-2|15
TGTGCCAGCAGCTTAGACGGGACAGGGATCTATGGCTACACCTTC
CASSLDGTGIYGYTF
>TRBJ1-4|NA|TRBD1|TRBV25-1|15
TGTGCCAGCACCGACACAGGGGTGTTTAATGAAAAACTGTTTTTT
CASTDTGVFNEKLFF
>TRBJ2-1|NA|NA|TRBV12-3/TRBV12-4|13
TGTGCCAGCAGTTCCCCCGGAGGGCATGAGCAGTTCTTC
CASSSPGGHEQFF
>TRBJ2-1|NA|TRBD1|TRBV5-4|14
TGTGCCAGCAGCCTACAGGGGTCGTGGAATGAGCAGTTCTTC
CASSLQGSWNEQFF
>TRBJ1-3|NA|NA|TRBV29-1|17
TGCAGCGTTGAAAAAGGACAGACCGTCTCGGATGGAAACACCATATATTTT
CSVEKGQTVSDGNTIYF
>TRBJ2-3|once|TRBD1|TRBV18|15
TGTGCCAGCCCGGACGACAGGGGGGGCACAGATACGCAGTATTTT
CASPDDRGGTDTQYF
>TRBJ2-3|NA|TRBD1|TRBV5-1|14
TGCGCCAGCAGCTTGGAACAGGGGGCAGATACGCAGTATTTT
CASSLEQGADTQYF
>TRBJ2-7|NA|TRBD1|TRBV10-2|19
TGCGCCAGCAGTGAGTATCCTCCCGTTCAGGGACAGGGCCCGGGCGAGCAGTACTTC
CASSEYPPVQGQGPGEQYF
>TRBJ1-1|NA|NA|TRBV2|12
TGTGCCAGCAGTGCAGTCTACACTGAAGCTTTCTTT
CASSAVYTEAFF
>TRBJ2-2|once|NA|TRBV30|13
TGTGCCTGGAGTGGACAGAGCACCGGGGAGCTGTTTTTT
CAWSGQSTGELFF
>TRBJ1-2|NA|TRBD1|TRBV10-3|12
TGTGCCATCAGCGGGACAGACTATGGCTACACCTTC
CAISGTDYGYTF
>TRBJ1-6|few|NA|TRBV27|16
TGTGCCAGCAGTTTGGGGCAGAGCTCCTATAATTCACCCCTCCACTTT
CASSLGQSSYNSPLHF
>TRBJ2-2|NA|TRBD2|TRBV3-1/TRBV3-2|16
TGTGCCAGCAGCCAAGGGGCGGGGGGCCGGCCCGGGGAGCTGTTTTTT
CASSQGAGGRPGELFF
>TRBJ2-1|NA|TRBD2|TRBV6-5|15
TGTGCCAGCAGTCAGACTAGCGGGGCTCGCAATGAGCAGTTCTTC
CASSQTSGARNEQFF
>TRBJ1-2|few|NA|TRBV7-3|15
TGTGCCAGCAGCTTAACTTCGGACGGAGGGAGTGGCTACACCTTC
CASSLTSDGGSGYTF
>TRBJ1-2|NA|NA|TRBV6-5|13
TGTGCCAGCAGTTTCTCGGGGGGTAATGGCTACACCTTC
CASSFSGGNGYTF
>TRBJ2-2|NA|NA|TRBV21-1|16
TGTGCCAGCAGCACAGGGACTAGCGTTAGTGTCGGGGAGCTGTTTTTT
CASSTGTSVSVGELFF
>TRBJ1-2|NA|TRBD1|TRBV30|16
TGTGCCTGGAGTGTGGTAGGGGGCAAAGTGAAGGATGGCTACACCTTC
CAWSVVGGKVKDGYTF
>TRBJ1-5|once|NA|TRBV25-1|13
TGTGCCAGTGCCCCAGGGGTCAATCAGCCCCAGCATTTT
CASAPGVNQPQHF
>TRBJ1-5|once|TRBD1|TRBV6-5|15
TGTGCCAGCAGGGGAACCACAGGGGGCTATCAGCCCCAGCATTTT
CASRGTTGGYQPQHF
>TRBJ2-7|NA|NA|TRBV2|13
TGTGCCAGCAGCGGTCAGGGACTTGCGGAGCAGTACTTC
CASSGQGLAEQYF
>TRBJ1-5|medium-sized|TRBD1|TRBV7-9|16
TGTGCCAGCAGCCGGACCGGACAGGGGAGTACTCAGCCCCAGCATTTT
CASSRTGQGSTQPQHF
>TRBJ1-1|NA|NA|TRBV3-1/TRBV3-2|12
TGTGCCAGCAGCCAGGCAAATACTGAAGCTTTCTTT
CASSQANTEAFF
>TRBJ1-3|NA|TRBD1|TRBV6-2/TRBV6-3|17
TGTGCCAGCAGTTCGCCCCCAGGGGGGCTCTCTGGAAACACCATATATTTT
CASSSPPGGLSGNTIYF
>TRBJ1-3|NA|TRBD1|TRBV5-1|16
TGCGCCAGCAGCCCCGGGACAGCCAGGACTGGAAACACCATATATTTT
CASSPGTARTGNTIYF
>TRBJ2-3|NA|TRBD2|TRBV5-1|21
TGCGCCAGCAGCCAAACTTCCCGGGGGGTAGCGGGAGACGGTCAGCCAGATACGCAGTATTTT
CASSQTSRGVAGDGQPDTQYF
>TRBJ1-3|NA|NA|TRBV12-3/TRBV12-4|12
TGTGCCAGCAGTCACTCTGGAAACACCATATATTTT
CASSHSGNTIYF
>TRBJ2-7|NA|TRBD2|TRBV27|17
TGTGCCAGCAGTTCAGCCCGCGGGACTAGCGGCTCCTACGAGCAGTACTTC
CASSSARGTSGSYEQYF
>TRBJ2-3|NA|NA|TRBV6-1|17
TGTGCCAGCAGTGAACTAGTTGGCCCGGGGATCACAGATACGCAGTATTTT
CASSELVGPGITDTQYF
>TRBJ2-3|NA|TRBD2|TRBV9|17
TGTGCCAGCAGCATCTCAGCGGGGCCCGGGGCTGCAGATACGCAGTATTTT
CASSISAGPGAADTQYF
>TRBJ2-1|NA|TRBD2|TRBV5-1|14
TGCGCCAGTCGAACTAGCGGGGGGGACAATGAGCAGTTCTTC
CASRTSGGDNEQFF